These 26 T cell receptor beta chains originate from one sample sequenced in a study of cytomegalovirus exposure and HLA in healthy donors. Here immunoSEQ multiplex PCR was the method, and the copy in TCRdb shows in-frame clones only, minus some. The profile shows some 250,000 clones, about 92% of them singletons. Specimen: PBMCs. These receptor sequences come from a woman between 25 and 40 years old in good health and CMV-seronegative.

The chain links TRBV7-9 to TRBJ2-7; D tentatively reads TRBD1 or TRBD2 (5 bases each). The CDR3 has 14 amino acids. Trimming removed 5 bases at V and 7 bases at J, with 18 bases between. Germline CDR1 and CDR2: SEHNR and FQNEAQ (reference sequence). The CDR3 nucleotides read TGTGCCAGCAGCCCTCCGGGACGGCACCCGGAGCAGTACTTC. The encoded protein is CASSPPGRHPEQYF.

The genes are TRBV19 and TRBJ2-7; possibly TRBD2 for D (6 bases). The V gene's germline CDR1 is LNHDA and CDR2 SQIVND (reference sequence). V was pared by 2 bases and J by 0 bases, with 11 bases between. The CDR3 covers 15 residues. The CDR3: CASSILGRSSYEQYF. In DNA, the CDR3 is TGTGCCAGTAGTATACTCGGGAGAAGCTCCTACGAGCAGTACTTC.

The chain has TRBV5-1 and TRBJ1-1; TRBD1 aligns across 9 bases. After removal of 4 bases from V and 6 bases from J, the junction contained 4 bases not matched to a gene. CDR1 SGHRS and CDR2 YFSETQ come from the germline V gene. The CDR3 has 13 amino acids. For the CDR3, the DNA is TGCGCCAGCAGCCTGGGACAGGGTGCTGAAGCTTTCTTT. Encoded protein: CASSLGQGAEAFF.

The V gene is TRBV10-1, the J gene TRBJ2-7; 9 nucleotides line up with TRBD2. The CDR3 runs 13 residues. Trimming removed 11 bases from V and 2 bases from J; junction bases left unmatched: 7. From germline, CDR1 is WNHNN and CDR2 SYGVQD (reference sequence). The CDR3 loop is CAPGGTSTYEQYF. The CDR3 DNA reads TGCGCCCCCGGAGGGACTAGCACCTACGAGCAGTACTTC.

The rearrangement joins TRBV19 to TRBJ2-3, with D tentatively TRBD2 (6 bases). Germline CDR1 reads LNHDA; CDR2 reads SQIVND (reference sequence). The V end was cut by 5 bases, the J end by 2 bases, with 14 bases between. The CDR3 runs to 15 residues. The CDR3, as DNA: TGTGCCAGTAGTCCCACCGGGGGTGACACAGATACGCAGTATTTT. Amino acid sequence: CASSPTGGDTDTQYF.

Note on this clone: Additional DNA sequences in this sample encode the identical CDR3. The chain links TRBV6-5 to TRBJ2-2; 7 bases fit TRBD2. The CDR3 consists of 14 residues. V dropped 2 bases and J dropped 5; count of bases not matched to a gene: 2. Germline V CDR1 and CDR2: MNHEY, SVGAGI. This CDR3 reads CASSYRGGTGELFF. The CDR3 nucleotides read TGTGCCAGCAGTTACAGGGGAGGGACCGGGGAGCTGTTTTTT.

V and J are TRBV29-1 and TRBJ1-5, with a tentative D call TRBD1 (5 bases). The V end was cut by 6 bases, the J end by 2 bases, with 8 bases between. The CDR3 runs 12 residues. Germline lookup yields CDR1 SQVTM and CDR2 ANQGSEA. CDR3 sequence: CSVATGNQPQHF. The CDR3 bases are TGCAGCGTGGCGACAGGCAATCAGCCCCAGCATTTT. The complete variable domain, with remaining parts taken from reference TRBV29-1 and TRBJ1-5, reads SAVISQKPSRDICQRGTSLTIQCQVDSQVTMMFWYRQQPGQSLTLIATANQGSEATYESGFVIDKFPISRPNLTFSTLTVSNMSPEDSSIYLCSVATGNQPQHFGDGTRLSIL.

This chain connects TRBV19 to TRBJ2-1; perhaps TRBD2 as D (6 bases). The CDR3 totals 16 residues. Germline CDR1 and CDR2: LNHDA and SQIVND (reference sequence). V was shortened by 4 bases and J by 10 bases, with 23 bases between the two germline ends. The chain's CDR3 is CASSTSARSINEEQFF. CDR3 sequence (DNA): TGTGCCAGTAGTACTAGCGCGAGATCGATTAATGAAGAGCAGTTCTTC.

The chain is built from TRBV27 and TRBJ2-5; a possible D gene is TRBD1 (5 bases). There are 14 residues in the CDR3. V gave up 6 bases and J gave up 2 bases, with 13 bases separating them. CDR1 is MNHEY and CDR2 is SMNVEV in the germline V gene (reference sequence). The CDR3 region is CASSPWQGQETQYF. In DNA, the CDR3 is TGTGCCAGCAGCCCCTGGCAGGGACAAGAGACCCAGTACTTC.

The chain uses TRBV6-5 and TRBJ1-2; weak D call: TRBD1 (5 bases). Germline values: CDR1 MNHEY, CDR2 SVGAGI. The CDR3 has 14 residues. With 4 bases removed from V and 8 bases from J, the gap between germline ends came to 17 bases. In nucleotides, the CDR3 is TGTGCCAGCAGTTTAAGTAGGGGAACCAAAGGCTACACCTTC. Translating it yields CASSLSRGTKGYTF.

The chain links TRBV7-2 to TRBJ2-5; 8 bases map to TRBD2. CDR3 size: 16 residues. Trimming removed 1 base from V and 9 bases from J; junction bases left unmatched: 13. The V gene's germline CDR1 is SGHTA and CDR2 FQGNSA. For the CDR3, the DNA is TGTGCCAGCAGCTTAGGCGGGAGGCCTGGCATCGCTTCCCAGTACTTC. Translated: CASSLGGRPGIASQYF.

V is TRBV5-1 and J is TRBJ1-1; D unclear. CDR3 length: 15 residues. Germline CDR1 is SGHRS and CDR2 is YFSETQ. The V end was cut by 0 bases, the J end by 1 base, with 10 bases between. CDR3 in amino acids: CASSLVAAQNTEAFF. The DNA for the CDR3 is TGCGCCAGCAGCTTGGTAGCTGCACAGAACACTGAAGCTTTCTTT.

V and J are TRBV7-8 and TRBJ2-5, with unresolved D. Germline loops: CDR1 SGHVS, CDR2 FQNEAQ. This CDR3 comprises 16 residues. Trimming took off 0 bases at V and 2 bases at J, with 13 bases between the two ends. CDR3 loop: CASSLAYLAPQETQYF. The CDR3 DNA is TGTGCCAGCAGCTTAGCTTACCTGGCCCCTCAAGAGACCCAGTACTTC. The entire variable domain, with the rest obtained from reference TRBV7-8 and TRBJ2-5, is as follows: GAGVSQSPRYKVAKRGQDVALRCDPISGHVSLFWYQQALGQGPEFLTYFQNEAQLDKSGLPSDRFFAERPEGSVSTLKIQRTQQEDSAVYLCASSLAYLAPQETQYFGPGTRLLVL.

The chain has TRBV12-5 and TRBJ2-1, with TRBD2 matching 8 bases. V gave up 5 bases and J gave up 4 bases; unmatched junction bases: 7. CDR1 is LGHNT, CDR2 FRNRAP, per germline. The CDR3 length is 15 residues. The CDR3 loop reads CASGPAGGPYNEQFF. DNA of the CDR3: TGTGCTAGTGGTCCCGCGGGAGGACCTTACAATGAGCAGTTCTTC. Complete variable domain (other parts from reference TRBV12-5 and TRBJ2-1): DARVTQTPRHKVTEMGQEVTMRCQPILGHNTVFWYRQTMMQGLELLAYFRNRAPLDDSGMPKDRFSAEMPDATLATLKIQPSEPRDSAVYFCASGPAGGPYNEQFFGPGTRLTVL.

V gene TRBV5-1 combines with J gene TRBJ2-3; D is perhaps TRBD2 (6 bases). Trimming removed 5 bases at V and 1 base at J, with 17 bases between. Germline V gene data show CDR1 as SGHRS and CDR2 as YFSETQ. This CDR3 contains 16 residues. The CDR3 DNA sequence: TGCGCCAGCAGGGCAGCCCCGGGGGAAGGCACAGATACGCAGTATTTT. Its protein is CASRAAPGEGTDTQYF.

The gene calls are TRBV28 and TRBJ2-3, with 9 bases that match TRBD2. The CDR3 sequence is 14 residues long. Trimming at V came to 7 bases and at J to 6 bases, leaving 8 bases not matched to a gene. The germline V gene encodes CDR1 MDHEN and CDR2 SYDVKM. The CDR3 protein is CASNTGTSKDTQYF. CDR3 DNA sequence: TGTGCCAGCAACACCGGGACTAGCAAGGATACGCAGTATTTT.

The chain employs TRBV14 and TRBJ2-1; 9 bases are shared with TRBD2. The V gene's germline CDR1 is SGHDN and CDR2 FVKESK. There are 16 residues in the CDR3. V lost 0 bases to trimming and J lost 8 bases; unmatched junction nucleotides: 8. CDR3 DNA sequence: TGTGCCAGCAGCCAAGATCGGGCGGGAGGGCCGTATGAGCAGTTCTTC. It translates to CASSQDRAGGPYEQFF.

This clone was seen a single time. The V call is TRBV5-6, the J call TRBJ2-2; D possibly uses TRBD1 or TRBD2 (6 bases each). Germline V CDR1 and CDR2: SGHDT, YYEEEE. The CDR3 length is 14 residues. Trimming shortened V by 2 bases and J by 5 bases, and 10 bases separated the two germline ends. This chain's CDR3 is CASSFGGGTGELFF. CDR3 in DNA: TGTGCCAGCAGCTTTGGAGGGGGAACCGGGGAGCTGTTTTTT.

The rearrangement joins TRBV5-6 to TRBJ2-5; a possible D gene is TRBD1 (6 bases). Germline CDR1 reads SGHDT; CDR2 reads YYEEEE. The ends were cut back, 4 bases at V and 1 base at J, with 14 bases in the middle. This CDR3 has 15 residues. CDR3 residues: CASSGGPSPQETQYF. The CDR3 DNA reads as TGTGCCAGCAGCGGGGGCCCCTCCCCCCAAGAGACCCAGTACTTC.

The V and J genes are TRBV4-1 and TRBJ2-1, with a possible D match to TRBD2 (5 bases). V was pared by 2 bases and J by 5 bases, with 13 bases between. The germline V gene encodes CDR1 MGHRA and CDR2 YSYEKL. The CDR3 loop spans 15 amino acids. CDR3 in amino acids: CASSQTSWANNEQFF. The CDR3, as DNA: TGCGCCAGCAGCCAAACTAGTTGGGCCAACAATGAGCAGTTCTTC.

J is TRBJ2-7 and V is TRBV27; D might be TRBD1 (5 bases). Germline lookup yields CDR1 MNHEY and CDR2 SMNVEV (reference sequence). V was shortened by 3 bases and J by 0 bases, with 9 bases between the two germline ends. This CDR3 is built from 14 residues. This chain's CDR3 is CASSFRQYSYEQYF. The CDR3 nucleotides are TGTGCCAGCAGTTTTCGACAGTACTCCTACGAGCAGTACTTC.

V and J are TRBV7-9 and TRBJ2-4; D is possibly TRBD1 (5 bases). This CDR3 region has 16 residues. CDR1 and CDR2 (germline): SEHNR, FQNEAQ (reference sequence). Trimming removed 5 bases from V and 5 bases from J, with 19 bases in between. This chain's CDR3 is CASSQTDSQRENIQYF. The CDR3 bases are TGTGCCAGCAGCCAGACAGACAGTCAACGGGAAAACATTCAGTACTTC.

This chain links TRBV29-1 with TRBJ1-1; weak D call: TRBD1 (5 bases). Per germline, CDR1 SQVTM and CDR2 ANQGSEA. The CDR3 totals 12 residues. With 5 bases removed from V and 4 bases from J, the gap between germline ends came to 11 bases. CDR3 region: CSVRGIGTEAFF. In DNA form, the CDR3 reads TGCAGCGTTCGGGGGATCGGCACTGAAGCTTTCTTT.

V and J are TRBV6-1 and TRBJ1-5, with 9 bases that match TRBD1. The CDR3 spans 15 residues. Losses at the gene ends were 5 bases for V and 3 bases for J; bases not matched to a gene: 5. The germline CDR1 and CDR2 sequences are MNHNS and SASEGT. The CDR3 bases are TGTGCCAGCAGTTGGGGACAGGGTATCAATCAGCCCCAGCATTTT. It codes for CASSWGQGINQPQHF.

This clone was observed once. V is TRBV28 and J is TRBJ1-1, with 7 bases lining up with TRBD1. V gave up 2 bases and J gave up 3 bases; unmatched junction bases: 12. The CDR3 is made up of 17 amino acids. The germline CDR1 and CDR2 sequences are MDHEN and SYDVKM. In DNA form, the CDR3 reads TGTGCCAGCAGTTTACCGAATCCAGGGGGGTTGTACACTGAAGCTTTCTTT. Its translation: CASSLPNPGGLYTEAFF.

The chain carries TRBV6-5 and TRBJ1-1; the match to TRBD1 covers 8 bases. This CDR3 spans 15 amino acids. Germline V CDR1 and CDR2: MNHEY, SVGAGI. The J segment lost 5 bases and the V segment lost 1 base, leaving 6 bases of the junction unmatched. The CDR3 spells CASSYFGQGGTEAFF. The DNA for the CDR3 is TGTGCCAGCAGTTACTTCGGACAGGGTGGGACTGAAGCTTTCTTT.